This T cell receptor (beta chain) was captured by sequencing in a study of blood T cell repertoires in COVID-19. In the original workflow: Reference gene primer amplification gave nucleated cell count estimates. Sequencing used immunoSEQ multiplex PCR; TCRdb keeps in-frame clones, though not all of them. V, J and clone size are taken as reported in that table, and D and trimming were inferred from the DNA itself. Of under 200,000 clones in the sample, 75% to 90% were seen once. The CDR3 loop spans 13 amino acids. Germline loops: CDR1 LGHDT, CDR2 YNNKEL (reference sequence). Notes on this clone: Sequence at one end of the junction differs from germline and may be a read error.

This TCR was sampled from an older woman who had recovered from COVID-19. The source material was PBMCs or T cells enriched from blood (not recorded which). The chain carries TRBV3-1 (or the pseudogene TRBV3-2) and TRBJ1-2; the D gene is possibly TRBD1 (5 bases). As DNA, the CDR3 is TGTGCCAGCAGCCAAGATTTGGGGCGGCATATCGCCTTC. It codes for CASSQDLGRHIAF.